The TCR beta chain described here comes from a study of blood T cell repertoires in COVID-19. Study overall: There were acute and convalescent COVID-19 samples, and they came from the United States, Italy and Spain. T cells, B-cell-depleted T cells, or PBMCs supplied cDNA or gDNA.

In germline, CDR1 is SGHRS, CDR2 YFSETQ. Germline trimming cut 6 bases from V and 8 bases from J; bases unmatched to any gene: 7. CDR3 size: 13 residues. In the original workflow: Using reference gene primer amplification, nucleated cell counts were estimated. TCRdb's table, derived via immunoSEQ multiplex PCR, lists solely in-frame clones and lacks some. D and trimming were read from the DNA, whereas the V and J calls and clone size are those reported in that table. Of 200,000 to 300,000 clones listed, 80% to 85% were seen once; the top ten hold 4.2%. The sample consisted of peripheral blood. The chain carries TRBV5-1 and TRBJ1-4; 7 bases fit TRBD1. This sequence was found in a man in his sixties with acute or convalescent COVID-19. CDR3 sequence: CASMEHRGEKLFF. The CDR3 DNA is TGCGCCAGCATGGAGCACAGGGGCGAAAAACTGTTTTTT.